The rows below give T cell receptor beta chains drawn from one sample of a study of glioma-infiltrating T cells. In TCRdb, the multiplex PCR reads were re-called with MiXCR into one record per CDR3 protein. The sample contains tens of thousands of distinct CDR3 sequences, around a quarter of which appear only once. Sequencing was performed on glioma tissue, nonneoplastic brain tissue, or PBMCs (not recorded which). The receptor source for this set is a human donor with low-grade glioma or glioblastoma, undergoing nonglioma brain surgery, or in good health (not recorded which). CDR3s include the opening cysteine and the closing phenylalanine or tryptophan. A D gene is named only where the DNA matches it firmly. Size is stated for part of the rows, as once, few or many counts, or as a class when the clone is expanded.

d_call,j_call,clone_size,v_call,cdr3_aa,cdr3_nt
-,TRBJ1-6,many,TRBV6-1,CASTPNWGIHNSPLHF,TGTGCCAGCACGCCTAATTGGGGGATTCATAATTCACCCCTCCACTTT
TRBD1,TRBJ1-1,many,TRBV12-3/TRBV12-4,CASRRTGSNTEAFF,TGTGCCAGCAGGAGGACAGGGTCGAACACTGAAGCTTTCTTT
-,TRBJ1-1,-,TRBV30,CAWSVKVAEAFF,TGTGCCTGGAGTGTGAAGGTGGCTGAAGCTTTCTTT
-,TRBJ1-1,many,TRBV6-6,CASSYIAPMNTEAFF,TGTGCCAGCAGTTACATTGCCCCAATGAACACTGAAGCTTTCTTT
TRBD1,TRBJ1-1,many,TRBV7-9,CASSFGTARNTEAFF,TGTGCCAGCAGCTTTGGGACAGCGAGGAACACTGAAGCTTTCTTT
TRBD2,TRBJ2-5,many,TRBV6-5,CASSYSLRGGPRETQYF,TGTGCCAGCAGTTACTCCCTCCGGGGGGGACCCCGGGAGACCCAGTACTTC
-,TRBJ2-1,-,TRBV5-1,CASSSGAVNEQFF,TGCGCCAGCAGCTCAGGGGCGGTCAATGAGCAGTTCTTC
TRBD2,TRBJ2-7,many,TRBV25-1,CASSGILAGGYEQYF,TGTGCCAGCAGTGGTATACTAGCGGGAGGCTACGAGCAGTACTTC
-,TRBJ2-7,many,TRBV27,CASSLSWTVPPYEQYF,TGTGCCAGCAGTTTGAGTTGGACAGTACCACCCTACGAGCAGTACTTC
-,TRBJ2-1,many,TRBV14,CASGMVYEQFF,TGTGCCAGCGGGATGGTCTATGAGCAGTTCTTC
TRBD1,TRBJ1-1,many,TRBV4-1,CASSQSPGTVNTEAFF,TGCGCCAGCAGCCAAAGTCCTGGGACAGTCAACACTGAAGCTTTCTTT
-,TRBJ2-3,few,TRBV30,CAWSSSSGTDTQYF,TGTGCCTGGAGTAGCTCTTCGGGCACAGATACGCAGTATTTT
-,TRBJ1-5,many,TRBV11-2,CASSRGGPQGNQPQHF,TGTGCCAGCAGCCGAGGTGGCCCCCAGGGGAATCAGCCCCAGCATTTT
TRBD1,TRBJ1-5,many,TRBV2,CASSTGDGNQPQHF,TGTGCCAGCAGCACAGGGGATGGCAATCAGCCCCAGCATTTT
-,TRBJ2-1,few,TRBV5-4,CAVKGSSSYNEQFF,TGTGCCGTTAAGGGCTCGAGCTCCTACAATGAGCAGTTCTTC
-,TRBJ2-3,many,TRBV6-1,CASRQGMGTDTQYF,TGTGCCAGCAGGCAGGGGATGGGCACAGATACGCAGTATTTT
-,TRBJ1-6,many,TRBV28,CASRVRQGNSPLHF,TGTGCCAGCAGGGTCCGGCAGGGTAATTCACCCCTCCACTTT
-,TRBJ1-5,once,TRBV12-3/TRBV12-4,CGSSLRFGDQPQHF,TGTGGCAGCAGTTTAAGGTTCGGGGATCAGCCCCAGCATTTT
TRBD2,TRBJ2-3,many,TRBV20-1,CSARDRDPSGRNVDTQYF,TGCAGTGCTAGAGATAGGGACCCTAGCGGGAGAAATGTAGATACGCAGTATTTT
-,TRBJ1-1,few,TRBV3-1,CASSQERTLASVAFF,TGTGCCAGCAGCCAAGAGCGGACGCTGGCGTCAGTGGCTTTCTTT
-,TRBJ1-1,many,TRBV20-1,CSAGGGGFANTEAFF,TGCAGTGCTGGGGGAGGGGGTTTCGCGAACACTGAAGCTTTCTTT
TRBD1,TRBJ1-1,many,TRBV2,CASDGTGGNTEAFF,TGTGCCAGCGACGGAACAGGGGGAAACACTGAAGCTTTCTTT
-,TRBJ1-3,many,TRBV20-1,CSASWGNTIYF,TGCAGTGCTAGTTGGGGAAACACCATATATTTT
-,TRBJ2-5,-,TRBV12-3/TRBV12-4,CASSLGHQETQYF,TGTGCCAGCAGTTTAGGACACCAAGAGACCCAGTACTTC
TRBD1,TRBJ2-5,many,TRBV28,CASSRQGKTQYF,TGTGCCAGCAGTCGACAGGGAAAGACCCAGTACTTC
-,TRBJ1-5,-,TRBV27,CASRATGVQLQHF,TGTGCCAGCAGGGCTACGGGGGTTCAGCTCCAGCATTTT
TRBD1,TRBJ1-3,few,TRBV29-1,CSVRQGSSGNTIYF,TGCAGCGTACGACAGGGAAGCTCTGGAAACACCATATATTTT
TRBD2,TRBJ2-3,many,TRBV5-4,CASSRPRDWVAGRGDTQYF,TGTGCCAGCAGCAGACCCCGGGACTGGGTAGCGGGGAGGGGAGATACGCAGTATTTT
-,TRBJ2-1,many,TRBV29-1,CSVAPEASYNEQFF,TGCAGCGTTGCACCGGAAGCCTCCTACAATGAGCAGTTCTTC
TRBD1,TRBJ1-4,-,TRBV5-4,CASSSSLRGATNEKLFF,TGTGCCAGCAGCTCCTCTCTCAGGGGGGCAACTAATGAAAAACTGTTTTTT
TRBD1,TRBJ2-5,many,TRBV20-1,CSARQGAQETQYF,TGCAGTGCTCGACAGGGGGCCCAAGAGACCCAGTACTTC
-,TRBJ1-2,-,TRBV7-2,CASSFRTWGNYGYTF,TGTGCCAGCAGCTTCCGGACATGGGGGAACTATGGCTACACCTTC
-,TRBJ1-6,many,TRBV2,CASSADKNSPLHF,TGTGCCAGCAGTGCAGACAAGAATTCACCCCTCCACTTT
-,TRBJ1-2,-,TRBV5-4,CASLRRVSRYGYTF,TGTGCCAGCCTGAGAAGGGTGTCGCGCTATGGCTACACCTTC
-,TRBJ2-3,many,TRBV5-5,CASRNGLGTDTQYF,TGTGCCAGCAGAAATGGACTCGGGACAGATACGCAGTATTTT
-,TRBJ2-1,many,TRBV6-1,CASRASTVLSNEQFF,TGTGCCAGCAGGGCATCTACCGTTCTCTCCAATGAGCAGTTCTTC
-,TRBJ2-3,many,TRBV24-1,CATSDLRGTDTQYF,TGTGCCACCAGTGATTTGAGAGGCACAGATACGCAGTATTTT
-,TRBJ2-7,-,TRBV27,CASSFRGTGLGEQYF,TGTGCCAGCAGTTTCCGCGGGACGGGTCTCGGGGAGCAGTACTTC
TRBD2,TRBJ2-1,few,TRBV12-3/TRBV12-4,CASRIAGGAYNEQFF,TGTGCCAGCAGGATAGCGGGGGGGGCCTACAATGAGCAGTTCTTC
TRBD2,TRBJ2-1,-,TRBV20-1,CSARGGGGLAGGQLPQDEQFF,TGCAGTGCTAGAGGGGGAGGTGGCCTAGCGGGAGGGCAGTTACCCCAAGATGAGCAGTTCTTC